This T cell receptor beta chain is from a study of neurological immune-mediated disorders. Trimming at V came to 1 base and at J to 2 bases, leaving 2 bases not matched to a gene. Germline V gene lookup returns CDR1 SGHVS and CDR2 FQNEAQ. CDR3 size: 16 residues. MiXCR, run by TCRdb on the 5' RACE reads, gives a single entry per CDR3 protein. The sample records around 20,000 distinct CDR3 sequences, over 5.5% being singletons. This clonotype came up many times. The sequenced sample consisted of CD8+ T cells from blood. This receptor was obtained from a man aged 18 to 29 in good health. The gene calls are TRBV7-8 and TRBJ2-2; 9 bases line up with TRBD2. In nucleotides, the CDR3 is TGTGCCAGCAGCTTAGAAGCGGGGGGAAACACCGGGGAGCTGTTTTTT. It encodes CASSLEAGGNTGELFF.